The 30 T cell receptor beta chains in this list originate from one sample, sequenced in a study of shared clonotypes between healthy human individuals. TCRdb's table, derived via immunoSEQ multiplex PCR, lists solely in-frame clones and lacks some. The data contain roughly 500,000 clones, roughly 77% of them singletons. Sequencing was performed on PBMCs. Receptors were obtained from a woman aged 40 to 50 in good health. Some clones in this sample may be carry-over from other donors' samples.

This chain links TRBV2 with TRBJ1-6; 8 nucleotides align to TRBD1. There are 16 residues in the CDR3. CDR1 and CDR2 (germline): SNHLY, FYNNEI. V shed 2 bases and J 2 bases; nucleotides not matched to a gene: 2. The CDR3 DNA reads as TGTGCCAGCAGTGAAACCAGGGGGCCCTATAATTCACCCCTCCACTTT. It translates to CASSETRGPYNSPLHF. Combining the CDR3 with reference TRBV2 and TRBJ1-6 gives the whole variable domain EPEVTQTPSHQVTQMGQEVILRCVPISNHLYFYWYRQILGQKVEFLVSFYNNEISEKSEIFDDQFSVERPDGSNFTLKIRSTKLEDSAMYFCASSETRGPYNSPLHFGNGTRLTVT.

The rearrangement links TRBV5-1 to TRBJ2-7; possible D gene TRBD2, 5 bases. This CDR3 is 16 amino acids long. Looked up from germline, CDR1 is SGHRS and CDR2 is YFSETQ. V dropped 1 base and J dropped 0 bases, with 14 bases sitting between them. The CDR3 DNA reads as TGCGCCAGCAGCTTGACCGGGGAATTCAGCTCCTACGAGCAGTACTTC. Amino acids: CASSLTGEFSSYEQYF.

The chain links TRBV18 to TRBJ2-2; 8 nucleotides line up with TRBD1. The CDR3 sequence is 17 residues long. V shed 3 bases and J 0 bases; nucleotides not matched to a gene: 6. CDR1 and CDR2 (germline): KGHSH, LQKENI. The CDR3 nucleotides are TGTGCCAGCTCACCCTCCCCGGGACAGGCGAACACCGGGGAGCTGTTTTTT. This translates into CASSPSPGQANTGELFF.

The rearrangement uses TRBV4-3 and TRBJ1-1; tentatively, D is TRBD1 (6 bases). Trimming stripped 3 bases from V and 1 base from J, with 12 bases between. The CDR3 length is 15 residues. Germline-derived CDR1 and CDR2 are LGHNA and YSLEER. CDR3 in amino acids: CASSHGTGTNTEAFF. The CDR3 coding sequence is TGCGCCAGCAGCCACGGTACAGGGACGAACACTGAAGCTTTCTTT.

The gene calls are TRBV30 and TRBJ2-5; 10 positions match TRBD2. The ends lost 1 base at V and 5 bases at J; junction bases unmatched: 7. Germline V gene sequence: CDR1 GTSNPN, CDR2 SVGIG (reference sequence). This CDR3 has 15 residues. The CDR3 spells CAWSALAGVMETQYF. CDR3 in DNA: TGTGCCTGGAGTGCTCTAGCGGGAGTTATGGAGACCCAGTACTTC.

The J gene is TRBJ2-4, the V gene TRBV6-4; 12 positions match TRBD2. There are 16 residues in the CDR3. Germline V gives CDR1 MRHNA, CDR2 SNTAGT. V was clipped by 8 bases and J by 0 bases; unmatched bases: 5. The CDR3 spells CASQTSGGLAKNIQYF. CDR3 nucleotides: TGTGCCAGCCAAACTAGCGGGGGGCTAGCCAAAAACATTCAGTACTTC.

The genes are TRBV5-6 and TRBJ2-1; D remains unclear. Germline CDR1 SGHDT, CDR2 YYEEEE. V was trimmed by 3 bases and J by 0 bases, leaving 10 bases between them. This CDR3 is built from 15 residues. The CDR3 coding sequence is TGTGCCAGCAGCTCAGACTGGAGCTCCTACAATGAGCAGTTCTTC. This codes for CASSSDWSSYNEQFF.

This clone was detected only once. The chain combines TRBV5-1 with TRBJ2-4, with D perhaps TRBD1 (5 bases). CDR3 length: 15 amino acids. Deletions cut 6 bases from V and 0 bases from J, with 13 bases between. Germline CDR1 SGHRS, CDR2 YFSETQ. CDR3 sequence reads: CASKELGVAKNIQYF. CDR3 coding DNA: TGCGCCAGCAAGGAGTTAGGGGTAGCCAAAAACATTCAGTACTTC.

The chain combines TRBV30 with TRBJ1-3; the D gene is possibly TRBD1 (5 bases). CDR1 is GTSNPN and CDR2 is SVGIG in the germline V gene (reference sequence). Trimming took 5 bases from V and 4 from J, leaving 15 bases between them. The length of the CDR3 is 14 residues. CDR3 region: CAWETRGSGNTIYF. The CDR3 DNA follows: TGTGCCTGGGAGACAAGGGGTTCCGGAAACACCATATATTTT.

The gene calls are TRBV29-1 and TRBJ1-1; D possibly corresponds to TRBD1 (5 bases). The germline gives CDR1 SQVTM, CDR2 ANQGSEA. The CDR3 contains 15 residues. Between the trimmed V and J ends, which lost 7 bases and 8 bases, there was a span of 26 bases. The CDR3 protein is CSAVGRDGAVREAFF. The CDR3 DNA reads TGCAGCGCTGTAGGACGGGACGGGGCTGTGAGGGAAGCTTTCTTT.

This chain joins TRBV7-9 and TRBJ1-2; 7 bases are a match to TRBD1. The germline V gene encodes CDR1 SEHNR and CDR2 FQNEAQ (reference sequence). CDR3 length: 16 residues. Trimming took 2 bases from V and 1 from J; bases not matched to a gene: 7. DNA for the CDR3: TGTGCCAGCAGCTTAACCCCGGGGACAGATAACTATGGCTACACCTTC. Translating it yields CASSLTPGTDNYGYTF.

The V gene is TRBV25-1, the J gene TRBJ2-5; the D gene is possibly TRBD2 (6 bases). CDR1 MGHDK and CDR2 SYGVNS come from the germline V gene. There are 14 residues in the CDR3. Trimming cost V 4 bases and J 4 bases, with 13 bases left between them. The CDR3 here is CASSAVGGRETQYF. CDR3 bases: TGTGCCAGCAGTGCCGTGGGGGGACGAGAGACCCAGTACTTC.

J is TRBJ2-5 and V is TRBV5-1; the match to TRBD2 covers 14 bases. The CDR3 runs to 15 residues. The V gene end was trimmed by 4 bases and the J gene end by 4 bases; junction bases not matched to a gene: 3. CDR1 SGHRS and CDR2 YFSETQ come from the germline V gene. CDR3 sequence: CASSPGTSGRETQYF. The CDR3 coding sequence is TGCGCCAGCAGCCCAGGGACTAGCGGGAGAGAGACCCAGTACTTC.

Notes on this clone: Additional DNA sequences in this sample encode the identical CDR3. This chain connects TRBV7-2 to TRBJ2-1; D is unresolved. The germline V gene has CDR1 SGHTA and CDR2 FQGNSA. Between the trimmed V and J ends, which lost 1 base and 2 bases, there was a span of 9 bases. The CDR3 has 15 amino acids. CDR3 nucleotide sequence: TGTGCCAGCAGCTTAGGTGGCAGAACCTACAATGAGCAGTTCTTC. It is translated as CASSLGGRTYNEQFF.

This clone was observed at least ten times. V and J are TRBV7-3 and TRBJ2-3; a possible D gene is TRBD2 (6 bases). The CDR3 sequence is 17 residues long. Deletions cut 4 bases from V and 2 bases from J, with 19 bases between. CDR1 is SGHTA, CDR2 FQGTGA, per germline. The CDR3 sequence is CASSSGGGITFTDTQYF. DNA for the CDR3: TGTGCCAGCAGCTCGGGTGGAGGGATCACTTTCACAGATACGCAGTATTTT.

This chain joins TRBV5-1 and TRBJ1-2; 11 bases fit TRBD1. Germline CDR1 reads SGHRS; CDR2 reads YFSETQ. V shed 4 bases, J shed 1 base, and the junction held 3 bases outside the gene matches. The CDR3 consists of 15 residues. CDR3 nucleotides: TGCGCCAGCAGCCCAGGGACAGGGGGTAACTATGGCTACACCTTC. Amino acid sequence: CASSPGTGGNYGYTF.

The chain combines TRBV5-1 with TRBJ1-3; perhaps TRBD1 as D (5 bases). The CDR3 contains 15 residues. CDR1 and CDR2 (germline): SGHRS, YFSETQ. Trimming took off 4 bases at V and 0 bases at J, with 11 bases between the two ends. CDR3: CASSPGASSGNTIYF. The CDR3 nucleotides are TGCGCCAGCAGCCCCGGGGCCAGCTCTGGAAACACCATATATTTT.

The chain links TRBV7-3 to TRBJ2-1; TRBD1 aligns across 11 bases. Germline assignment: CDR1 SGHTA and CDR2 FQGTGA. This CDR3 has 17 amino acids. V was pared by 4 bases and J by 8 bases, with 13 bases of the junction left unmatched. The CDR3 protein is CASSSWTGGSPEDEQFF. In DNA form, the CDR3 reads TGTGCCAGCAGCTCCTGGACAGGGGGCTCGCCGGAGGATGAGCAGTTCTTC. Looking up the rest from reference TRBV7-3 and TRBJ2-1 gives the full variable domain: GAGVSQTPSNKVTEKGKYVELRCDPISGHTALYWYRQSLGQGPEFLIYFQGTGAADDSGLPNDRFFAVRPEGSVSTLKIQRTERGDSAVYLCASSSWTGGSPEDEQFFGPGTRLTVL.

This sequence joins TRBV18 and TRBJ1-4; 7 bases are a match to TRBD1. V lost 5 bases, J lost 2 bases, and 2 bases stayed unmatched. Germline V gives CDR1 KGHSH, CDR2 LQKENI. This CDR3 is built from 14 residues. CDR3 DNA sequence: TGTGCCAGCTCATCGACAGGGACTAATGAAAAACTGTTTTTT. Protein product: CASSSTGTNEKLFF.

DNA for the CDR3: TGTGCCACCAGCAGAGACCCAGGGGTCTATGGCTACACCTTC. This gives the protein CATSRDPGVYGYTF. This chain uses TRBV15 with TRBJ1-2; perhaps TRBD1 as D (6 bases). CDR1 is LNHNV and CDR2 is YYDKDF in the germline V gene (reference sequence). V lost 0 bases, J lost 4 bases, and 9 bases lay in between. The CDR3 covers 14 residues.

Written as DNA, the CDR3 is TGTGCCAGCAGCTTAGCGGACAGCACCTACGAGCAGTACTTC. This sequence encodes CASSLADSTYEQYF. The chain recombines TRBV11-2 with TRBJ2-7; D might be TRBD1 (6 bases). Trimming took 1 base from V and 2 from J, leaving 9 bases between them. CDR1 and CDR2 (germline): SGHAT, FQNNGV. This CDR3 has 14 residues.

CDR3 sequence: CASSESAKNYGYTF. The CDR3 coding sequence is TGTGCCAGCAGTGAAAGTGCCAAGAACTATGGCTACACCTTC. The chain carries TRBV6-1 and TRBJ1-2, with unresolved D. Germline V gives CDR1 MNHNS, CDR2 SASEGT. Trimming stripped 2 bases from V and 2 bases from J, with 9 bases between. The CDR3 length is 14 residues.

The chain has TRBV14 and TRBJ2-7, with no clear D. Trimming removed 1 base at V and 6 bases at J, with 13 bases between. The CDR3 contains 14 residues. Germline CDR1 is SGHDN and CDR2 is FVKESK. The CDR3 sequence is CASSQGLLWGEQYF. CDR3 nucleotides: TGTGCCAGCAGCCAAGGGCTACTCTGGGGCGAGCAGTACTTC.

CDR3 DNA sequence: TGTGCCAGCAGCTTGGAGACTAGCGTTAATGAGCAGTTCTTC. Residues: CASSLETSVNEQFF. This chain uses TRBV5-8 with TRBJ2-1; 8 nucleotides agree with TRBD2. The V segment lost 0 bases and the J segment 7 bases; nucleotides outside the gene matches: 3. Germline V gene data show CDR1 as SGHTS and CDR2 as YDEGEE. The CDR3 is 14 amino acids.

The V and J genes are TRBV5-1 and TRBJ2-3; weak D call: TRBD1 (5 bases). Trimming took 4 bases from V and 1 from J, leaving 10 bases between them. The CDR3 covers 14 residues. CDR1 and CDR2 (germline): SGHRS, YFSETQ. Here the CDR3 reads CASSLQTGTDTQYF. CDR3 sequence (DNA): TGCGCCAGCAGCCTCCAGACAGGCACAGATACGCAGTATTTT.

The CDR3 sequence is CASREVTGHSAYEQYF. The DNA of the CDR3 is TGTGCCAGCAGGGAGGTGACAGGGCACTCCGCCTACGAGCAGTACTTC. The chain couples TRBV2 to TRBJ2-7, with 7 bases aligning to TRBD1. Per germline, CDR1 SNHLY and CDR2 FYNNEI. Trimming removed 6 bases from V and 2 bases from J; junction bases left unmatched: 13. The CDR3 has 16 amino acids.

The V gene is TRBV7-2, the J gene TRBJ1-1, with TRBD1 identical over 11 bases. CDR1 SGHTA and CDR2 FQGNSA come from the germline V gene. CDR3 length equals 16 residues. V lost 3 bases to trimming and J lost 8 bases; unmatched junction nucleotides: 11. In DNA, the CDR3 is TGTGCCAGCAGCTTGAGAGGCCCGGACAGGGGGCTCGAAGCTTTCTTT. Amino acids: CASSLRGPDRGLEAFF.

The chain is built from TRBV10-1 and TRBJ1-5; no reliable D call. Germline-derived CDR1 and CDR2 are WNHNN and SYGVQD (reference sequence). V gave up 4 bases and J gave up 7 bases, with 11 bases separating them. The CDR3 has 13 residues. The CDR3 nucleotides are TGCGCCAGCAGTGGCGGGTTCGGGCAGCCCCAGCATTTT. This translates into CASSGGFGQPQHF.

This clone counts as medium-sized. J is TRBJ1-4 and V is TRBV2, with D perhaps TRBD1 (6 bases). CDR1 SNHLY and CDR2 FYNNEI come from the germline V gene. This CDR3 contains 12 residues. V lost 7 bases and J lost 8, with 11 bases in between. The CDR3 region has the DNA TGTGCCAGCATCTCAACAGGGGAAAAACTGTTTTTT. It encodes CASISTGEKLFF.

This clone showed up just once. This chain connects TRBV7-2 to TRBJ2-1, with D hard to call. V lost 4 bases, J lost 11 bases, and 9 bases lay in between. Germline CDR1 SGHTA, CDR2 FQGNSA. The CDR3 is made up of 11 amino acids. The CDR3 DNA reads TGTGCCAGCAGCTCATTCACCCAGCAGTTCTTC. Its protein product is CASSSFTQQFF.